This T cell receptor beta chain was sequenced for a study of blood T cell repertoires in COVID-19. TCRdb's table, derived via immunoSEQ multiplex PCR, lists solely in-frame clones and lacks some. The sample contains about 290,000 clones, under 90% of which appear only once. CDR1 SGHTA and CDR2 FQGNSA come from the germline V gene. The J segment lost 3 bases and the V segment lost 4 bases, leaving 2 bases of the junction unmatched. The length of the CDR3 is 13 residues. This sequence was found in a woman in her thirties or forties who had recovered from COVID-19. The sample taken for sequencing was PBMCs or T cells enriched from blood (not recorded which). The rearrangement joins TRBV7-2 to TRBJ1-1; TRBD1 agrees at 7 bases. CDR3 sequence (DNA): TGTGCCAGCAGCTCACAGGGGTACACTGAAGCTTTCTTT. Translation: CASSSQGYTEAFF.